The table lists the clone carrying this T cell receptor (beta chain) with many counts. The antigen is not known. These data are taken from a study of CD8 T cells in ankylosing spondylitis. Study-wide results and caveats: What appeared characteristic of ankylosing spondylitis blood was a TCR beta motif of 7 or 8 highly homologous variants. Significantly higher representation of disease-linked clones was reported for matched ankylosing spondylitis synovial fluid. Earlier studies detected some motif variants in reactive arthritis synovial fluid and blood.

TCRdb reanalysed the 5' RACE reads using MiXCR and keeps one entry per CDR3 protein. Of under 950,000 distinct CDR3 sequences in the sample, over 15% are singletons; the top ten hold around 20%. This CDR3 has 12 residues. CDR1 MNHEY and CDR2 SVGEGT come from the germline V gene. Losses at the gene ends were 8 bases for V and 6 bases for J; bases not matched to a gene: 6. The rearrangement joins TRBV6-2 or TRBV6-3 to TRBJ2-7; 8 bases line up with TRBD1. The sample taken for sequencing was blood, either unsorted or a sorted T cell fraction (not recorded which). The receptor was isolated from a male donor with ankylosing spondylitis. The CDR3, as DNA: TGTGCCAGCTCGGACAGGGTATTCGAGCAGTACTTC. Protein: CASSDRVFEQYF.